Presented here are 2 T cell receptor beta chains from one specimen sequenced in a study of blood T cell repertoires in COVID-19. The repertoire was sequenced with immunoSEQ multiplex PCR; TCRdb's copy has only in-frame clones and lacks some. In the table there are under 350,000 clones, roughly 90% of which are singletons. Sequenced: PBMCs or T cells enriched from blood (not recorded which). The receptors were sampled from a man aged 55 to 69 who had recovered from COVID-19.

The gene calls are TRBV14 and TRBJ1-1; unclear D gene. Trimming stripped 0 bases from V and 7 bases from J, with 9 bases between. The germline CDR1 and CDR2 sequences are SGHDN and FVKESK. The CDR3 totals 13 residues. CDR3 amino acids: CASSQDFRFEAFF. The DNA of the CDR3 is TGTGCCAGCAGCCAAGATTTTCGGTTTGAAGCTTTCTTT.

The chain recombines TRBV3-1 (or the pseudogene TRBV3-2) with TRBJ2-1, with unresolved D. Per germline, CDR1 LGHDT and CDR2 YNNKEL (reference sequence). V lost 0 bases, J lost 9 bases, and 12 bases lay in between. CDR3 length equals 14 residues. As DNA, the CDR3 is TGTGCCAGCAGCCAAGATTGGTCAGGCCTTGAGCAGTTCTTC. Its protein is CASSQDWSGLEQFF.